This T cell receptor beta chain was sequenced for a study of identical twins. Template switching, a step in the protocol, added a universal primer site, and cDNA carried unique molecular identifiers. TCRdb processed the 5' RACE reads anew with MiXCR; each CDR3 protein has one entry. The table lists about 690,000 distinct CDR3 sequences, approximately 6% of them singletons. Overall study findings and caveats: The presence of invariant MAIT and iNKT cells could partly confound analyses of zero-insertion sequences. Some out-of-frame alpha sequences were shared by twins, and these showed excess low generation probability. Beta out-of-frame sequences displayed a weaker excess of sharing between twins.

Concerning this clonotype itself: Its antigen is currently unknown.

V lost 7 bases to trimming and J lost 0 bases, with 7 bases between them. This CDR3 spans 13 amino acids. The receptor was isolated from a man younger than 30 in good health. The chain employs TRBV12-3 or TRBV12-4 and TRBJ1-5; no reliable D call. Sequenced material: naive T cells sorted from blood. In DNA, the CDR3 is TGTGCCAGCATGGATTCTAGCAATCAGCCCCAGCATTTT. This encodes CASMDSSNQPQHF.